This TCR beta chain was sequenced in a study of T-cell reconstitution after alpha-beta-depleted transplantation in children. Trimming took 1 base from V and 4 from J, leaving 13 bases between them. The germline CDR1 and CDR2 sequences are MNHEY and SVGAGI. The length of the CDR3 is 15 residues. The TCRbeta library incorporated unique molecular identifiers. TCRdb processed the PCR reads anew with MiXCR; each CDR3 protein has one entry. The table includes hundreds of thousands of distinct CDR3 sequences, 16% detected once. In its sample, this clonotype was seen a few times. This sequence originates from a human donor who donated a stem cell graft to a child with acute myeloid leukemia. The V gene is TRBV6-5, the J gene TRBJ2-5; D possibly uses TRBD1 or TRBD2 (5 bases each). The material sequenced was PBMCs from the stem cell graft donor, taken from the stem cell graft. CDR3 DNA sequence: TGTGCCAGCAGTTACTTGGACCGTGGGACAGAGACCCAGTACTTC. The encoded protein is CASSYLDRGTETQYF.